This T cell receptor (beta chain) derives from a study of CD8+ T cells in alopecia areata. Stated treatment: oral pan-JAK inhibitor, 5-10 mg twice daily. Following extraction, RNA underwent reverse transcription to cDNA, which served as the sequencing template. TCRdb keeps only in-frame clones here, not all; method: immunoSEQ multiplex PCR. The sample lists about 120,000 clones, 53% occurring once. Comments on this clone: Its ends do not fully match the called genes, so a read error is possible.

The CDR3 covers 13 residues. The germline CDR1 and CDR2 sequences are SGHDN and FVKESK. The chain joins TRBV14 to TRBJ1-2; D is uncertain. Sequencing used CD4+ T cells sorted from blood, obtained at week 4, from a patient treated with tofacitinib. The clonotype comes from a human donor with alopecia areata. Here the CDR3 DNA reads TGTGCCGGCAGCCAAGTAGGAAACTATGGCTACACCTTC. Encoded protein: CAGSQVGNYGYTF.